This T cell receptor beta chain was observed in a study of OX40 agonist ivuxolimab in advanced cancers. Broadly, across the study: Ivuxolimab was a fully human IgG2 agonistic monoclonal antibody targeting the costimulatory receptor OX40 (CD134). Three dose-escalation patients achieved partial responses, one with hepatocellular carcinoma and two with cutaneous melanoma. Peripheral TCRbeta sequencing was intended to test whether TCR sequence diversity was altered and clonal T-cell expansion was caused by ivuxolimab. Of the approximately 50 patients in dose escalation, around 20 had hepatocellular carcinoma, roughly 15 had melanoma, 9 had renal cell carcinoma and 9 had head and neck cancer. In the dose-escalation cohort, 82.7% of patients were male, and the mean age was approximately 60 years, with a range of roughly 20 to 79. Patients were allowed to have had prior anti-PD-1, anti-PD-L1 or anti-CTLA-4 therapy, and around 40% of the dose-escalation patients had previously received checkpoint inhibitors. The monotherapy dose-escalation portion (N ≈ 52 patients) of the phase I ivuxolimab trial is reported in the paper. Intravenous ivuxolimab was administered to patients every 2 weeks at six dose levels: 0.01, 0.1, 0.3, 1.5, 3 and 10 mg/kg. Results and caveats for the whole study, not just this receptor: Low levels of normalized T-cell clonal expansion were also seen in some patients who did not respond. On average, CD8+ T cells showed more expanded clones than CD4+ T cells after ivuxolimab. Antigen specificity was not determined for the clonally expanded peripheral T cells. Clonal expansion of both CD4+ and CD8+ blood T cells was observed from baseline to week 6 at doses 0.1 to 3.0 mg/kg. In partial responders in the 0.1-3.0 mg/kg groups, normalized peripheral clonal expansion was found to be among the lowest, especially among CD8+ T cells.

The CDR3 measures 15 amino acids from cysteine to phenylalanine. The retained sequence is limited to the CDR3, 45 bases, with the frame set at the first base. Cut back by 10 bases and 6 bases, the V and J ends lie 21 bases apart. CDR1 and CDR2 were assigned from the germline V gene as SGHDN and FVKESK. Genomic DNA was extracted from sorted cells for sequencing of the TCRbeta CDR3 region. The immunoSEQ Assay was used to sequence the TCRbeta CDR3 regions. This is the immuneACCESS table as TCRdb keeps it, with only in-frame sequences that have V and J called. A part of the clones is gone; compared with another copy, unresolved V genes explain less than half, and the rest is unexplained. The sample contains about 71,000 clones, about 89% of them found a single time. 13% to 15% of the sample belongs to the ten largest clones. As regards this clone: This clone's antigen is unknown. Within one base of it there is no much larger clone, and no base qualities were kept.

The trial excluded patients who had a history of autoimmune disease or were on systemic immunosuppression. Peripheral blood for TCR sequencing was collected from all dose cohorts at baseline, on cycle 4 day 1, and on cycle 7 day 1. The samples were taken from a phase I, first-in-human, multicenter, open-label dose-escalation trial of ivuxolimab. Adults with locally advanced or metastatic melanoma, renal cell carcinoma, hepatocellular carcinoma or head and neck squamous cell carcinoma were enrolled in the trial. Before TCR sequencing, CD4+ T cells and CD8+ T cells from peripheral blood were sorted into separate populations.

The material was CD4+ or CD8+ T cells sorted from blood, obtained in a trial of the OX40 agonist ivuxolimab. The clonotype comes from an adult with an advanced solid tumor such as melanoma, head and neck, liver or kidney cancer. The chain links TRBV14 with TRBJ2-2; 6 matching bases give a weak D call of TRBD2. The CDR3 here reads CATQPEGAYAGELFF. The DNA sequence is TGTGCCACCCAGCCGGAGGGAGCGTATGCCGGGGAGCTGTTTTTT.